The present T cell receptor (beta chain) was sequenced within a study of metastatic and nonmetastatic thyroid tumors. This clone was recorded a few times. This sample includes further DNA sequences coding for the same CDR3. There were no patients who had received any treatment before thyroid surgery. Through MiXCR, TCRdb re-clonotyped the PCR reads. This sample yields 30,000 to 40,000 clones, of which 33% are seen a single time; about 16% belongs to the top ten. Unmatched junction bases numbered 5, after V lost 5 bases and J lost 3 bases. Germline V gene lookup returns CDR1 SGHTA and CDR2 FQGTGA. The CDR3 totals 15 residues.

The sequence came from a female donor with papillary thyroid cancer or a benign thyroid nodule (not recorded which). Some clones in this sample may be carry-over from other donors' samples. The rearrangement joins TRBV7-3 to TRBJ2-1; 9 positions match TRBD2. The sample comprised tumor tissue. CDR3 bases: TGTGCCAGCAGCCCATTAGCGGGAGTCTACAATGAGCAGTTCTTC. It yields the protein CASSPLAGVYNEQFF.